This T cell receptor (beta chain) was retrieved from a study of CXCR3-negative and CXCR3-positive naive CD8 T cells. Naivety in CD8+ T cells corresponded to a CD45RO-CCR7+CD27+CD95- phenotype. Germline V gives CDR1 MNHEY, CDR2 SVGEGT. The CDR3 length is 15 residues. Study-level findings and limits: In CXCR3-positive naive cells, the TRB CDR3s were more hydrophobic than in CXCR3-negative naive cells. Comparison of naive subsets found surface CD5 to be comparable, and TCR strength was inferred on the basis of TRB CDR3 properties. TRBV-TRBJ usage matched between naive CXCR3-negative and CXCR3-positive cells but not between memory cells.

Via 5' RACE with UMI labels, TRB cDNA libraries were prepared. TCRdb reprocessed the 5' RACE reads, keeping one entry per CDR3 protein, no DNA. Its clone listing holds roughly 6,000 distinct CDR3 sequences. Note on this clonotype: Its target is not known.

The chain is built from TRBV6-2 or TRBV6-3 and TRBJ2-5; TCRdb's D call of TRBD2 is untestable without DNA. Sequenced input: naive CXCR3+ CD8+ T cells from blood. Subset of the sample: CD45RO-CCR7+CD27+CD95- naive CD8+ T cells expressing CXCR3 (TNR3+). The sequence was collected from a human donor in good health. Some clones in this sample may be carry-over from other donors' samples. The CDR3 loop reads CASSYEGPLGETQYF.